This is a list of T cell receptor beta chains from one sample in a study of T cells in localized non-small cell lung cancer. Sequencing was performed with immunoSEQ multiplex PCR; in TCRdb, only in-frame clones are kept and a portion is missing. The table includes roughly 72,000 clones, about nine tenths detected once. Specimen: peripheral blood, collected before any cancer treatment. These receptors originate from a male donor older than 55 with stage III squamous cell lung carcinoma. Both conserved end residues are part of each CDR3. Each record gives: J gene, clone size, D gene, V gene, CDR3 protein, CDR3 DNA. D genes are given only for firm matches. Where a row states a size, it is once, few, many or the class of an expanded clone; other rows omit it.

TRBJ2-7 NA NA TRBV5-8 CASSGDSYEQYF TGTGCCAGCAGCGGCGACTCCTACGAGCAGTACTTC
TRBJ2-5 NA NA TRBV10-3 CAISAGLETQYF TGTGCCATCAGTGCAGGGTTGGAGACCCAGTACTTC
TRBJ1-1 few NA TRBV6-1 CASSKPGRMNTEAFF TGTGCCAGCAGTAAACCGGGACGGATGAACACTGAAGCTTTCTTT
TRBJ2-7 NA NA TRBV9 CASSVGVGLYEQYF TGTGCCAGCAGCGTAGGTGTAGGGCTTTACGAGCAGTACTTC
TRBJ1-5 NA NA TRBV30 CAWQWGNKDQPQHF TGTGCCTGGCAGTGGGGGAATAAGGATCAGCCCCAGCATTTT
TRBJ2-6 NA NA TRBV10-1 CASNRTGFPGANVLTF TGCGCCAGCAATAGAACTGGGTTCCCCGGGGCCAACGTCCTGACTTTC
TRBJ2-1 NA TRBD1 TRBV9 CASSDRGASYNEQFF TGTGCCAGCAGCGACAGGGGGGCTTCCTACAATGAGCAGTTCTTC
TRBJ2-1 NA NA TRBV7-3 CASSLKDGSSYNEQFF TGTGCCAGCAGCTTAAAGGACGGGAGCTCCTACAATGAGCAGTTCTTC
TRBJ2-5 NA NA TRBV7-9 CASSARGRHQETQYF TGTGCCAGCAGCGCAAGGGGACGGCACCAAGAGACCCAGTACTTC
TRBJ1-3 once NA TRBV12-5 CASGFNQGEGNTIYF TGTGCTAGTGGTTTCAACCAGGGTGAGGGAAACACCATATATTTT
TRBJ2-1 once TRBD1 TRBV29-1 CSALGTGGVNEQFF TGCAGCGCCTTGGGGACAGGGGGGGTAAATGAGCAGTTCTTC
TRBJ1-6 NA TRBD1 TRBV28 CASSRPRTGSYNSPLHF TGTGCCAGCAGCCGACCTCGGACAGGGAGCTATAATTCACCCCTCCACTTT
TRBJ1-2 NA NA TRBV15 CATSRDVASPNYGYTF TGTGCCACCAGCAGAGATGTGGCTTCTCCAAACTATGGCTACACCTTC
TRBJ2-1 NA TRBD1 TRBV2 CASRLGQVIGEQFF TGTGCCAGCAGACTAGGACAGGTTATCGGTGAGCAGTTCTTC
TRBJ2-1 NA TRBD1 TRBV11-2 CASSPGQVNYNEQFF TGTGCCAGCAGCCCCGGACAGGTTAACTACAATGAGCAGTTCTTC
TRBJ1-3 NA TRBD1 TRBV10-3 CAISRQGSGNTIYF TGTGCCATCAGTCGACAGGGCTCTGGAAACACCATATATTTT
TRBJ2-3 NA NA TRBV11-2 CASSFGPGGTDTQYF TGTGCCAGCAGCTTTGGCCCAGGTGGCACAGATACGCAGTATTTT
TRBJ1-3 NA TRBD1 TRBV6-6 CASSQPGQGPGNTIYF TGTGCCAGCAGTCAGCCGGGACAGGGACCTGGAAACACCATATATTTT
TRBJ1-1 NA TRBD1 TRBV6-5 CASRSQGANTEAFF TGTGCCAGCAGGTCGCAGGGGGCGAACACTGAAGCTTTCTTT
TRBJ1-1 NA NA TRBV5-1 CASSLFSTDEAFF TGCGCCAGCAGCCTTTTCTCGACGGATGAAGCTTTCTTT
TRBJ2-3 NA TRBD2 TRBV4-3 CASSQEFTSGGLTTTDTQYF TGCGCCAGCAGCCAAGAGTTCACTAGCGGGGGTCTAACCACCACAGATACGCAGTATTTT
TRBJ2-1 NA NA TRBV19 CASEGDEDNEQFF TGTGCCAGTGAAGGAGATGAGGACAATGAGCAGTTCTTC
TRBJ1-4 once TRBD1 TRBV5-8 CASSPFQGATNEKLFF TGTGCCAGCAGCCCCTTCCAGGGGGCAACTAATGAAAAACTGTTTTTT
TRBJ1-2 NA TRBD1 TRBV16 CASTLGQGGNGYTF TGTGCCAGCACCTTAGGACAGGGGGGAAATGGCTACACCTTC
TRBJ2-3 NA TRBD1 TRBV5-1 CASSLARTGDADTQYF TGCGCCAGCAGCTTGGCGAGGACAGGGGACGCAGATACGCAGTATTTT
TRBJ1-1 few NA TRBV30 CAWSDSNTEAFF TGTGCCTGGAGCGACAGTAACACTGAAGCTTTCTTT
TRBJ2-5 NA NA TRBV6-5 CASSPPGETQYF TGTGCCAGCAGTCCTCCTGGGGAGACCCAGTACTTC
TRBJ1-1 NA NA TRBV5-1 CASSVTASPNEAFF TGCGCCAGCAGCGTAACGGCCTCCCCAAATGAAGCTTTCTTT
TRBJ2-1 once NA TRBV10-1 CASSGGSEQFF TGCGCCAGCAGTGGGGGGAGTGAGCAGTTCTTC
TRBJ1-2 NA TRBD1 TRBV5-8 CASSLVGQGRGYTF TGTGCCAGCAGCTTGGTGGGACAGGGCAGGGGCTACACCTTC
TRBJ2-3 NA TRBD2 TRBV14 CASSQEPMAGGGTDTQYF TGTGCCAGCAGCCAAGAGCCCATGGCGGGGGGCGGCACAGATACGCAGTATTTT
TRBJ2-3 NA TRBD2 TRBV5-8 CASSPQAGATTDTQYF TGTGCCAGCAGCCCCCAAGCGGGGGCTACGACAGATACGCAGTATTTT
TRBJ1-2 NA TRBD1 TRBV6-5 CASRRTGNGIGGYTF TGTGCCAGCAGGCGGACAGGGAATGGGATCGGGGGCTACACCTTC
TRBJ1-5 NA TRBD1 TRBV10-3 CAISESNRGQGIGQPQHF TGTGCCATCAGTGAGTCGAATCGCGGACAGGGAATAGGTCAGCCCCAGCATTTT
TRBJ1-5 NA NA TRBV7-8 CASSRDAGPQPQHF TGTGCCAGCAGCCGGGACGCAGGGCCTCAGCCCCAGCATTTT
TRBJ1-5 NA NA TRBV6-1 CASSIPRDDQPQHF TGTGCCAGCAGCATCCCTAGGGACGATCAGCCCCAGCATTTT
TRBJ1-1 NA NA TRBV6-1 CASSEASGDGTEAFF TGTGCCAGCAGTGAAGCTTCCGGGGACGGCACTGAAGCTTTCTTT
TRBJ1-1 NA NA TRBV5-1 CASSLGWMETEAFF TGCGCCAGCAGCTTGGGGTGGATGGAAACTGAAGCTTTCTTT
TRBJ2-1 NA NA TRBV13 CASSLGVQGSYNEQFF TGTGCCAGCAGCTTAGGGGTTCAGGGATCCTACAATGAGCAGTTCTTC
TRBJ2-5 NA NA TRBV6-5 CASSYSRNQETQYF TGTGCCAGCAGTTACAGCAGGAACCAAGAGACCCAGTACTTC
TRBJ2-1 NA TRBD2 TRBV4-1 CASSQVWRGGPSEQFF TGCGCCAGCAGCCAAGTCTGGCGGGGGGGCCCGAGTGAGCAGTTCTTC
TRBJ1-6 once TRBD1 TRBV27 CASRLTGGNSPLHF TGTGCCAGCAGGCTGACAGGGGGAAATTCACCCCTCCACTTT
TRBJ1-6 NA NA TRBV6-5 CASSYNLVNSPLHF TGTGCCAGCAGTTACAACTTAGTGAATTCACCCCTCCACTTT
TRBJ1-1 NA NA TRBV5-8 CASSLAVGLNTEAFF TGTGCCAGCAGCTTGGCGGTCGGATTGAACACTGAAGCTTTCTTT
TRBJ1-2 NA NA TRBV10-2 CASTPLFLGGYTF TGCGCCAGCACTCCATTATTTTTGGGGGGCTACACCTTC
TRBJ1-1 once NA TRBV7-2 CASSLDPRQVKAFF TGTGCCAGCAGCTTAGACCCCCGGCAGGTGAAAGCTTTCTTT
TRBJ1-5 NA NA TRBV18 CASSLGNRNQPQHF TGTGCCAGCTCCTTAGGAAATCGCAATCAGCCCCAGCATTTT
TRBJ1-1 NA NA TRBV2 CASSEVLRVYTEAFF TGTGCCAGCAGTGAAGTCCTCAGGGTTTACACTGAAGCTTTCTTT
TRBJ1-2 NA NA TRBV9 CASSFGGTRANYGYTF TGTGCCAGCAGCTTTGGAGGGACGCGCGCTAACTATGGCTACACCTTC
TRBJ1-1 NA NA TRBV28 CASLQAMNTEAFF TGTGCCAGCTTACAGGCCATGAACACTGAAGCTTTCTTT
TRBJ1-6 NA NA TRBV5-4 CASSSKQGTSSPLHF TGTGCCAGCAGCTCGAAACAGGGTACAAGTTCACCCCTCCACTTT
TRBJ2-7 once TRBD1 TRBV6-5 CASARDRASYEQYF TGTGCCAGCGCCCGAGACAGGGCCTCCTACGAGCAGTACTTC
TRBJ1-3 once TRBD1 TRBV10-3 CAITAGGSSGNTIYF TGTGCCATCACAGCAGGGGGAAGCTCTGGAAACACCATATATTTT
TRBJ2-7 NA NA TRBV5-1 CASRRDSGEQYF TGCGCCAGCCGGAGGGACAGTGGCGAGCAGTACTTC
TRBJ2-4 NA NA TRBV5-6 CASSSQDHVAKNIQYF TGTGCCAGCAGCTCCCAAGATCACGTAGCCAAAAACATTCAGTACTTC
TRBJ1-3 NA NA TRBV5-1 CASSLGDSGNTIYF TGCGCCAGCAGCTTAGGGGACTCTGGAAACACCATATATTTT
TRBJ1-5 NA NA TRBV6-5 CAGSYLGAGQPQHF TGTGCCGGCAGTTACCTGGGGGCTGGTCAGCCCCAGCATTTT